The subject of this entry is one T cell receptor beta chain. The germline V gene has CDR1 SEHNR and CDR2 FQNEAQ (reference sequence). V was cut by 1 base and J by 5 bases, with 8 bases left in between. This CDR3 contains 13 residues. This specimen comes from a study of control samples from healthy donors and cancer patients. Measured with immunoSEQ multiplex PCR; TCRdb has only the in-frame clones, and not every one. Of approximately 190,000 clones in the sample, over 80% are singletons; the top ten hold over 1.5%. The chain links TRBV7-9 to TRBJ1-2; D gene ambiguous. The clonotype originates from a man aged 30 to 39 in good health. The sequencing sample was made of blood. The CDR3 nucleotides read TGTGCCAGCAGCTTAGGCTGGATATATGGCTACACCTTC. Its protein product is CASSLGWIYGYTF.